Listed below are T cell receptor beta chains from one sample, sequenced in a study of T-cell reconstitution after alpha-beta-depleted transplantation in children. TCRdb ran MiXCR on the PCR reads and lists one entry per CDR3 protein. The sample has under 400,000 distinct CDR3 sequences; approximately 20% are singletons. The sample in question was PBMCs, mostly from graft donor cells, obtained 180 days after TCRalphabeta/CD19-depleted stem cell transplant. These TCRs come from a male patient younger than 18 who had a stem cell transplant for acute lymphoblastic leukemia, so the T cells may come from the graft donor. Each CDR3 is given with its conserved first and last residue. Each record gives: D gene, V gene, clone size, J gene, CDR3 protein, CDR3 DNA. The D gene is left open where the match is weak. Clone size is not always given. Where it is, it says once, few, many or a class for expanded clones.

d_call: TRBD2
v_call: TRBV24-1
clone_size: once
j_call: TRBJ2-5
cdr3_aa: CATSDYFPGTSGRDQETQYF
cdr3_nt: TGTGCCACCAGTGATTATTTCCCCGGGACTAGCGGGAGGGACCAAGAGACCCAGTACTTC

d_call: NA
v_call: TRBV7-6
clone_size: many
j_call: TRBJ2-1
cdr3_aa: CASSRQDVSEQFF
cdr3_nt: TGTGCCAGCAGCCGTCAGGATGTGAGTGAGCAGTTCTTC

d_call: NA
v_call: TRBV12-3/TRBV12-4
clone_size: few
j_call: TRBJ1-1
cdr3_aa: CASFPRRNTEAFF
cdr3_nt: TGTGCCAGCTTTCCGCGGAGGAACACTGAAGCTTTCTTT

d_call: TRBD2
v_call: TRBV29-1
clone_size: few
j_call: TRBJ2-7
cdr3_aa: CSVAGGNYEQYF
cdr3_nt: TGCAGCGTTGCGGGAGGGAACTACGAGCAGTACTTC

d_call: NA
v_call: TRBV5-6
clone_size: many
j_call: TRBJ2-3
cdr3_aa: CASSLAGDTQYF
cdr3_nt: TGTGCCAGCAGCTTGGCGGGTGATACGCAGTATTTT

d_call: NA
v_call: TRBV20-1
clone_size: few
j_call: TRBJ2-2
cdr3_aa: CSASGIGELFF
cdr3_nt: TGCAGTGCTTCAGGGATTGGGGAGCTGTTTTTT

d_call: NA
v_call: TRBV5-1
clone_size: few
j_call: TRBJ2-1
cdr3_aa: CASSLVPGYGEQFF
cdr3_nt: TGCGCCAGCAGCTTGGTCCCGGGATATGGTGAGCAGTTCTTC

d_call: TRBD1
v_call: TRBV16
clone_size: once
j_call: TRBJ2-3
cdr3_aa: CASSQLMTGRSPDTQYF
cdr3_nt: TGTGCCAGCAGCCAACTTATGACAGGGAGAAGCCCAGATACGCAGTATTTT

d_call: TRBD1
v_call: TRBV5-1
clone_size: NA
j_call: TRBJ1-1
cdr3_aa: CASSPRQGRGTEAFF
cdr3_nt: TGCGCCAGCAGCCCACGACAGGGGCGGGGTACTGAAGCTTTCTTT

d_call: TRBD1
v_call: TRBV9
clone_size: many
j_call: TRBJ2-1
cdr3_aa: CASSPDRGYNEQFF
cdr3_nt: TGTGCCAGCAGTCCAGACAGGGGCTACAATGAGCAGTTCTTC

d_call: NA
v_call: TRBV5-1
clone_size: few
j_call: TRBJ2-1
cdr3_aa: CASNFGVSSYNEQFF
cdr3_nt: TGCGCCAGCAATTTCGGCGTAAGCTCCTACAATGAGCAGTTCTTC

d_call: TRBD2
v_call: TRBV12-3/TRBV12-4
clone_size: NA
j_call: TRBJ2-1
cdr3_aa: CASSLRGGSYNEQFF
cdr3_nt: TGTGCCAGCAGTTTACGGGGGGGGTCCTACAATGAGCAGTTCTTC

d_call: TRBD1
v_call: TRBV6-5
clone_size: NA
j_call: TRBJ1-4
cdr3_aa: CASSHLQGALEKLFF
cdr3_nt: TGTGCCAGCAGTCACTTACAGGGGGCCCTTGAAAAACTGTTTTTT

d_call: NA
v_call: TRBV18
clone_size: few
j_call: TRBJ2-7
cdr3_aa: CASSPGPDYEQYF
cdr3_nt: TGTGCCAGCTCACCGGGACCAGACTACGAGCAGTACTTC

d_call: NA
v_call: TRBV18
clone_size: few
j_call: TRBJ2-1
cdr3_aa: CASSPPGESVYNEQFF
cdr3_nt: TGTGCCAGCTCACCACCGGGGGAGTCGGTCTACAATGAGCAGTTCTTC

d_call: NA
v_call: TRBV20-1
clone_size: few
j_call: TRBJ2-2
cdr3_aa: CSARGAGVTGELFF
cdr3_nt: TGCAGTGCTAGGGGGGCGGGGGTCACCGGGGAGCTGTTTTTT

d_call: NA
v_call: TRBV5-1
clone_size: NA
j_call: TRBJ1-1
cdr3_aa: CASSLDFGTGLWGTEAFF
cdr3_nt: TGCGCCAGCAGCTTGGATTTCGGGACGGGGCTCTGGGGCACTGAAGCTTTCTTT

d_call: TRBD2
v_call: TRBV5-1
clone_size: few
j_call: TRBJ2-1
cdr3_aa: CASSVGTSSYNEQFF
cdr3_nt: TGCGCCAGCAGCGTCGGGACTAGCTCCTACAATGAGCAGTTCTTC

d_call: TRBD2
v_call: TRBV27
clone_size: few
j_call: TRBJ2-7
cdr3_aa: CASRKVAGNYEQYF
cdr3_nt: TGTGCCAGCAGAAAGGTAGCGGGAAACTACGAGCAGTACTTC

d_call: NA
v_call: TRBV5-1
clone_size: NA
j_call: TRBJ2-2
cdr3_aa: CASSLGEERPTGELFF
cdr3_nt: TGCGCCAGCAGCTTGGGTGAAGAGAGACCCACCGGGGAGCTGTTTTTT

d_call: TRBD1
v_call: TRBV15
clone_size: few
j_call: TRBJ1-2
cdr3_aa: CATSKFSGTGDYGYTF
cdr3_nt: TGTGCCACCAGCAAATTTTCCGGGACAGGGGACTATGGCTACACCTTC

d_call: TRBD2
v_call: TRBV9
clone_size: NA
j_call: TRBJ2-3
cdr3_aa: CASSKLGSGGPDTQYF
cdr3_nt: TGTGCCAGCAGCAAACTCGGATCGGGAGGCCCAGATACGCAGTATTTT

d_call: NA
v_call: TRBV19
clone_size: NA
j_call: TRBJ1-5
cdr3_aa: CATGRDPNQPQHF
cdr3_nt: TGTGCCACGGGGCGGGACCCCAATCAGCCCCAGCATTTT

d_call: NA
v_call: TRBV6-1
clone_size: NA
j_call: TRBJ2-1
cdr3_aa: CASRPRGTRSYNEQFF
cdr3_nt: TGTGCCAGCAGACCTAGGGGGACTCGCTCCTACAATGAGCAGTTCTTC

d_call: NA
v_call: TRBV14
clone_size: NA
j_call: TRBJ1-5
cdr3_aa: CASSRSNRPQHF
cdr3_nt: TGTGCCAGCAGTCGTAGCAATCGGCCCCAGCATTTT

d_call: NA
v_call: TRBV9
clone_size: many
j_call: TRBJ2-1
cdr3_aa: CASSYRGRGDHNEQFF
cdr3_nt: TGTGCCAGCAGTTACCGGGGACGTGGGGACCACAATGAGCAGTTCTTC

d_call: NA
v_call: TRBV6-6
clone_size: few
j_call: TRBJ2-7
cdr3_aa: CASSYGNYEQYF
cdr3_nt: TGTGCCAGCAGTTACGGTAACTACGAGCAGTACTTC

d_call: TRBD2
v_call: TRBV5-1
clone_size: few
j_call: TRBJ2-5
cdr3_aa: CASSPLAGSQETQYF
cdr3_nt: TGCGCCAGCAGCCCACTAGCGGGGAGCCAAGAGACCCAGTACTTC

d_call: NA
v_call: TRBV18
clone_size: NA
j_call: TRBJ2-5
cdr3_aa: CASSRGLTGRETQYF
cdr3_nt: TGTGCCAGCTCACGGGGCCTTACAGGGCGGGAGACCCAGTACTTC

d_call: TRBD1
v_call: TRBV7-2
clone_size: NA
j_call: TRBJ1-4
cdr3_aa: CASSLGGTGGKLFF
cdr3_nt: TGTGCCAGCAGCTTAGGGGGGACAGGGGGAAAACTGTTTTTT

d_call: NA
v_call: TRBV5-5
clone_size: NA
j_call: TRBJ1-1
cdr3_aa: CASGSRAEAFF
cdr3_nt: TGTGCCAGCGGCTCTAGGGCTGAAGCTTTCTTT

d_call: NA
v_call: TRBV29-1
clone_size: few
j_call: TRBJ1-1
cdr3_aa: CSVRMEGEAFF
cdr3_nt: TGCAGCGTACGAATGGAAGGGGAAGCTTTCTTT

d_call: NA
v_call: TRBV5-1
clone_size: NA
j_call: TRBJ1-6
cdr3_aa: CASSLFGGTNSPLHF
cdr3_nt: TGCGCCAGCAGCTTATTCGGGGGCACTAATTCACCCCTCCACTTT

d_call: NA
v_call: TRBV6-5
clone_size: few
j_call: TRBJ2-3
cdr3_aa: CASSYSAGPGTDTQYF
cdr3_nt: TGTGCCAGCAGTTACTCCGCCGGGCCCGGCACAGATACGCAGTATTTT

d_call: NA
v_call: TRBV7-9
clone_size: NA
j_call: TRBJ1-3
cdr3_aa: CASSLWRSGNTIYF
cdr3_nt: TGTGCCAGCAGCTTATGGCGGTCTGGAAACACCATATATTTT

d_call: NA
v_call: TRBV12-3/TRBV12-4
clone_size: few
j_call: TRBJ1-1
cdr3_aa: CASSVGGARNTEAFF
cdr3_nt: TGTGCCAGCAGCGTCGGGGGGGCTAGGAACACTGAAGCTTTCTTT

d_call: NA
v_call: TRBV21-1
clone_size: few
j_call: TRBJ2-4
cdr3_aa: CAREAKNIQYF
cdr3_nt: TGTGCCAGGGAGGCCAAAAACATTCAGTACTTC

d_call: NA
v_call: TRBV5-1
clone_size: few
j_call: TRBJ2-7
cdr3_aa: CASSLVLGDPLQEQYF
cdr3_nt: TGCGCCAGCAGCTTGGTACTGGGGGATCCCCTACAAGAGCAGTACTTC

d_call: TRBD2
v_call: TRBV25-1
clone_size: NA
j_call: TRBJ2-7
cdr3_aa: CASSSPGGSFHEQYF
cdr3_nt: TGTGCCAGCAGCTCCCCCGGCGGGAGTTTCCACGAGCAGTACTTC

d_call: NA
v_call: TRBV20-1
clone_size: few
j_call: TRBJ1-1
cdr3_aa: CSVHRTPNTEAFF
cdr3_nt: TGCAGTGTCCACCGGACCCCTAACACTGAAGCTTTCTTT

d_call: NA
v_call: TRBV5-1
clone_size: few
j_call: TRBJ2-7
cdr3_aa: CASSLSAGAFGYEQYF
cdr3_nt: TGCGCCAGCAGCTTGTCGGCAGGGGCTTTTGGATACGAGCAGTACTTC

d_call: NA
v_call: TRBV5-5
clone_size: NA
j_call: TRBJ2-5
cdr3_aa: CASSFRGGRVGVQETQYF
cdr3_nt: TGTGCCAGCAGCTTCAGAGGGGGGAGGGTGGGGGTCCAAGAGACCCAGTACTTC

d_call: NA
v_call: TRBV5-1
clone_size: NA
j_call: TRBJ2-7
cdr3_aa: CASRHLAGHSYEQYF
cdr3_nt: TGCGCCAGCAGGCACCTAGCAGGGCACTCCTACGAGCAGTACTTC

d_call: NA
v_call: TRBV20-1
clone_size: NA
j_call: TRBJ1-3
cdr3_aa: CSAKRGRISLYF
cdr3_nt: TGCAGTGCTAAGAGGGGCCGGATCTCTTTATATTTT

d_call: TRBD1
v_call: TRBV7-2
clone_size: few
j_call: TRBJ1-4
cdr3_aa: CASSTTGGLGKLFF
cdr3_nt: TGTGCCAGCAGCACAACAGGGGGCCTGGGAAAACTGTTTTTT

d_call: NA
v_call: TRBV5-1
clone_size: few
j_call: TRBJ2-7
cdr3_aa: CASGLGPRSSYEQYF
cdr3_nt: TGCGCCAGCGGCCTGGGACCTAGGAGCTCCTACGAGCAGTACTTC

d_call: TRBD2
v_call: TRBV5-1
clone_size: NA
j_call: TRBJ2-1
cdr3_aa: CASSRPGTSWRSEQFF
cdr3_nt: TGCGCCAGCAGCCGCCCCGGGACTAGCTGGAGGTCGGAGCAGTTCTTC

d_call: NA
v_call: TRBV4-1
clone_size: NA
j_call: TRBJ2-3
cdr3_aa: CASSQEGAETTDTQYF
cdr3_nt: TGCGCCAGCAGCCAAGAGGGAGCGGAGACCACAGATACGCAGTATTTT

d_call: TRBD2
v_call: TRBV19
clone_size: NA
j_call: TRBJ2-1
cdr3_aa: CARCSAGLGENEQFF
cdr3_nt: TGTGCCAGATGTTCCGCGGGACTAGGGGAAAATGAGCAGTTCTTC

d_call: NA
v_call: TRBV5-6
clone_size: NA
j_call: TRBJ1-1
cdr3_aa: CASSLWNTEAFF
cdr3_nt: TGTGCCAGCAGCCTATGGAACACTGAAGCTTTCTTT

d_call: TRBD1
v_call: TRBV4-2
clone_size: many
j_call: TRBJ2-7
cdr3_aa: CASSRDRGTYEQYF
cdr3_nt: TGTGCCAGCAGCCGGGACAGGGGGACCTACGAGCAGTACTTC

d_call: NA
v_call: TRBV25-1
clone_size: NA
j_call: TRBJ2-7
cdr3_aa: CASSGRATYEQYF
cdr3_nt: TGTGCCAGCAGCGGGAGAGCCACCTACGAGCAGTACTTC

d_call: NA
v_call: TRBV12-3/TRBV12-4
clone_size: NA
j_call: TRBJ2-3
cdr3_aa: CASSYRADTQYF
cdr3_nt: TGTGCCAGCAGTTACAGGGCAGATACGCAGTATTTT